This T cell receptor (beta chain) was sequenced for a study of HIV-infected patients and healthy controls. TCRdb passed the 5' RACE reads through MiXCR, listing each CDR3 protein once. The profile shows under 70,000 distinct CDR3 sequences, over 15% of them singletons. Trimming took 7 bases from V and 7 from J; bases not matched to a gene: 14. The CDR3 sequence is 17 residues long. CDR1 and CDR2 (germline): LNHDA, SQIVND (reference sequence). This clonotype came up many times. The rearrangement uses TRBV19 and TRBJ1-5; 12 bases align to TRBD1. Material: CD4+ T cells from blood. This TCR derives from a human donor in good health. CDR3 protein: CASTLYGTGGKRQPQHF. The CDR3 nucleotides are TGTGCCAGTACCCTCTACGGGACAGGGGGCAAGCGGCAGCCCCAGCATTTT.